Described below is a single T cell receptor (beta chain) sequence and its context. Antigen unknown. This record comes from a study of cytomegalovirus exposure and HLA in healthy donors. Overall study results and limits: Productive status was seen about 87% or about 30% of the time for most TCR beta V segments in an earlier analysis. A list of approximately 160 TCR beta chains associated with cytomegalovirus was given.

This CDR3 region has 16 residues. V lost 1 base, J lost 1 base, and 13 bases lay in between. The germline V gene has CDR1 SGHAT and CDR2 FQNNGV. The PCR was carried out with 60 Vbeta primers and 13 Jbeta primers. Repertoires were generated with immunoSEQ multiplex PCR, while TCRdb's copy carries only in-frame clones and drops some. The ten top clones account for 6.5%, within a sample of fewer than 200,000 clones. The TCR was taken from a man under 40 in good health and CMV-seronegative. The material sequenced was PBMCs. The genes are TRBV11-2 and TRBJ1-1, with D tentatively TRBD1 (5 bases). This CDR3 is CASSLVGYRRNTEAFF. The CDR3 DNA sequence: TGTGCCAGCAGCTTAGTTGGTTACAGGAGGAACACTGAAGCTTTCTTT.